These 9 T cell receptor beta chains originate from one sample sequenced in a study of blood T cells in healthy people across ages. Alongside a J-beta primer mix, a sample-barcoded 5' primer served in a second PCR lasting about 7 to 11 cycles. TCRdb itself ran the 5' RACE reads through MiXCR, one entry per CDR3 protein. The profile shows about 1,500,000 distinct CDR3 sequences, 28% of them singletons. Sample: blood. These receptors came from a woman aged 25 to 39 in good health.

This clonotype was recorded a few times. J is TRBJ2-5 and V is TRBV7-2; D perhaps matches TRBD2 (6 bases). There are 13 residues in the CDR3. V was clipped by 4 bases and J by 5 bases, with 11 bases between them. Germline V gene data show CDR1 as SGHTA and CDR2 as FQGNSA. The CDR3 bases are TGTGCCAGCAGCTCGCGGGATACCGAGACCCAGTACTTC. Protein sequence: CASSSRDTETQYF.

The chain couples TRBV29-1 to TRBJ2-1, with TRBD1 as a possible D gene (6 bases). Germline-derived CDR1 and CDR2 are SQVTM and ANQGSEA. This CDR3 spans 15 amino acids. V lost 2 bases to trimming and J lost 4 bases, with 15 bases between them. The CDR3 here is CSVESRDRRYNEQFF. The CDR3 bases are TGCAGCGTTGAAAGTCGAGACAGGAGATACAATGAGCAGTTCTTC.

This clonotype showed up just a few times. V is TRBV12-3 or TRBV12-4 and J is TRBJ2-1; the D gene is possibly TRBD2 (5 bases). The CDR3 has 15 amino acids. V lost 5 bases, J lost 8 bases, and 19 bases lay in between. DNA of the CDR3: TGTGCCAGCAGTCCGGGAACCACGGCGATGGATGAGCAGTTCTTC. Protein product: CASSPGTTAMDEQFF.

This clonotype appeared many times. The J gene is TRBJ2-1, the V gene TRBV12-3 or TRBV12-4; D gene unclear. The length of the CDR3 is 14 residues. The V gene lost 6 bases and the J gene lost 6 bases, with 15 bases spanning the gap. CDR3 region: CASSRPGRSNEQFF. The CDR3, as DNA: TGTGCCAGCAGCCGTCCTGGCAGGTCCAATGAGCAGTTCTTC.

This clonotype was recorded many times. The chain recombines TRBV28 with TRBJ2-7; D not resolved. This CDR3 has 14 residues. Trimming shortened V by 5 bases and J by 4 bases, and 15 bases separated the two germline ends. CDR1 is MDHEN and CDR2 is SYDVKM in the germline V gene. CDR3 sequence: CASSGIGGSYEQYF. For the CDR3, the DNA is TGTGCCAGCAGTGGCATAGGCGGATCTTACGAGCAGTACTTC.

On this clonotype: One end of the junction fails to match germline, which may point to a read error. The chain has TRBV7-2 and TRBJ1-4, with no clear D. This CDR3 has 15 amino acids. Germline V gene data show CDR1 as SGHTA and CDR2 as FQGNSA. CDR3 loop: CASNRSPTTNEKRFF. DNA for the CDR3: TGTGCCAGCAACCGCTCGCCGACAACTAATGAAAAACGGTTTTTT.

The chain links TRBV12-3 or TRBV12-4 to TRBJ2-3; D is perhaps TRBD2 (6 bases). The germline V and J ends were trimmed by 6 bases and 6 bases, with 13 bases remaining between them. The CDR3 has 13 amino acids. CDR3 sequence (DNA): TGTGCCAGCAGACCGACTAGTGTCGATACGCAGTATTTT. This translates into CASRPTSVDTQYF.

The chain carries TRBV2 and TRBJ2-4; maybe TRBD2 (7 bases). This CDR3 has 12 amino acids. V lost 7 bases to trimming and J lost 13 bases, with 17 bases between them. CDR1 and CDR2 (germline): SNHLY, FYNNEI. In nucleotides, the CDR3 is TGTGCCAGCACGCGGGGGCCGGATGAGCAGTACTTC. This codes for CASTRGPDEQYF. The variable domain in full, completed from reference TRBV2 and TRBJ2-4, reads EPEVTQTPSHQVTQMGQEVILRCVPISNHLYFYWYRQILGQKVEFLVSFYNNEISEKSEIFDDQFSVERPDGSNFTLKIRSTKLEDSAMYFCASTRGPDEQYFGAGTRLSVL.

The genes are TRBV20-1 and TRBJ2-1; D is possibly TRBD1 (5 bases). Trimming stripped 3 bases from V and 15 bases from J, with 15 bases between. The length of the CDR3 is 11 residues. Germline V CDR1 and CDR2: DFQATT, SNEGSKA (reference sequence). As DNA, the CDR3 is TGCAGTGCTAGCATTCAGGGTAGGGGGTTCTTC. It codes for CSASIQGRGFF.